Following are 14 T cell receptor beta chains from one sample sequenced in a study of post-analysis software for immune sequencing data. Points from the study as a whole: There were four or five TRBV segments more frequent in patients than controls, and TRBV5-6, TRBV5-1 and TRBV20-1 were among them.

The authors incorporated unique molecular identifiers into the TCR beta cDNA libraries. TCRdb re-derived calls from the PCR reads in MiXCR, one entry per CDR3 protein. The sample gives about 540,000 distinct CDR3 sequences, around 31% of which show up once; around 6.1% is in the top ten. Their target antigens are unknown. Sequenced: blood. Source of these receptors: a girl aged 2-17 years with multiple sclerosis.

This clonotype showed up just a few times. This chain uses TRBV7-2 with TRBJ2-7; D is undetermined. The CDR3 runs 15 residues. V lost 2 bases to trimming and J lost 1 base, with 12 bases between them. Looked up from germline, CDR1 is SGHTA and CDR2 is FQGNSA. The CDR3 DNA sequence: TGTGCCAGCAGCTTATTTCAGGCGCTGTCCTACGAGCAGTACTTC. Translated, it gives CASSLFQALSYEQYF. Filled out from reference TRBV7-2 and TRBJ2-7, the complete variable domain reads GAGVSQSPSNKVTEKGKDVELRCDPISGHTALYWYRQSLGQGLEFLIYFQGNSAPDKSGLPSDRFSAERTGGSVSTLTIQRTQQEDSAVYLCASSLFQALSYEQYFGPGTRLTVT.

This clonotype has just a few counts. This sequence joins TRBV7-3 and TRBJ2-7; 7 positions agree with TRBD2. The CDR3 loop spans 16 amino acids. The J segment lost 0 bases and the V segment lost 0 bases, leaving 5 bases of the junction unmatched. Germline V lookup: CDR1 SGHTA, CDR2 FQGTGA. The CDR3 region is CASSLTGGESSYEQYF. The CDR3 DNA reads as TGTGCCAGCAGCTTAACGGGGGGGGAAAGCTCCTACGAGCAGTACTTC.

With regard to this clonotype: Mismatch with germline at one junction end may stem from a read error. CDR3 sequence reads: CASRPDRGRYSYNKQFF. The CDR3 nucleotides are TGTGCCAGCAGGCCAGACAGGGGGCGATATAGCTACAATAAGCAGTTCTTC. This chain connects TRBV6-1 to TRBJ2-1, with 10 bases matching TRBD1. The CDR3 is 17 amino acids. CDR1 is MNHNS and CDR2 is SASEGT in the germline V gene.

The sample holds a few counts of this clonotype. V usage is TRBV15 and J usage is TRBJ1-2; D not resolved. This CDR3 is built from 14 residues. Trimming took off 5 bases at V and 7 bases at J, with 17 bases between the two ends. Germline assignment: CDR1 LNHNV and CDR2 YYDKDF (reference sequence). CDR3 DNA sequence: TGTGCCACCAGCCCCGAAGGGTACGGGGTTGGCTACACCTTC. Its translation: CATSPEGYGVGYTF.

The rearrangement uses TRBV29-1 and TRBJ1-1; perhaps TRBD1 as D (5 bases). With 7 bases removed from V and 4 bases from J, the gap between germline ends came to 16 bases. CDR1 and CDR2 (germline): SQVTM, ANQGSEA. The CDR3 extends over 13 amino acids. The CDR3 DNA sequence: TGCAGCGCCATCCTGCAGGGACCCACTGAAGCTTTCTTT. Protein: CSAILQGPTEAFF.

The DNA for the CDR3 is TGTGCCAGCAGCGTAGGGTCAAGGGATACGCAGTATTTT. It codes for CASSVGSRDTQYF. The chain recombines TRBV11-2 with TRBJ2-3; D is unclear. Deletions cut 5 bases from V and 6 bases from J, with 12 bases between. Germline V gene sequence: CDR1 SGHAT, CDR2 FQNNGV. The CDR3 is 13 residues long.

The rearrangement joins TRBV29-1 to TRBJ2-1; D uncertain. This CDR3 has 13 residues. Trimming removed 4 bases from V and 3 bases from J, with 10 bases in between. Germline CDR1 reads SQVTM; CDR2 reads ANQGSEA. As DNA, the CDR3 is TGCAGCGTTGTCCACGGCGGCTACAATGAGCAGTTCTTC. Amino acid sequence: CSVVHGGYNEQFF.

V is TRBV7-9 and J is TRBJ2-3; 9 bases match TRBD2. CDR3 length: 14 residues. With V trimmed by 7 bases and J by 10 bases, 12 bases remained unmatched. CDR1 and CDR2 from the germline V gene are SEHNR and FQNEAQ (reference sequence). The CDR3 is CASIGLARGGAQYF. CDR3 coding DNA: TGTGCCAGCATCGGACTAGCGAGGGGTGGAGCGCAGTATTTT.

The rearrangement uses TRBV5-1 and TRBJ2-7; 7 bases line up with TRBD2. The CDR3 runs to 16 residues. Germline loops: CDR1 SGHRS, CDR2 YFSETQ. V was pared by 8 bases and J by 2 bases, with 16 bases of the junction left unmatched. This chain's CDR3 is CASRARDGGIPYEQYF. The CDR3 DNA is TGCGCCAGTAGAGCCCGAGACGGGGGGATTCCCTACGAGCAGTACTTC.

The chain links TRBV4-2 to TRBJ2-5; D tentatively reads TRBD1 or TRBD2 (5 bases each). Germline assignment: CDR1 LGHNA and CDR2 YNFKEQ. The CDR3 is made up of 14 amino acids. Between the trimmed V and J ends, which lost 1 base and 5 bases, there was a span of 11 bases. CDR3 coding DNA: TGTGCCAGCAGCCAAGGGGACGATCTGGAGACCCAGTACTTC. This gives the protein CASSQGDDLETQYF.

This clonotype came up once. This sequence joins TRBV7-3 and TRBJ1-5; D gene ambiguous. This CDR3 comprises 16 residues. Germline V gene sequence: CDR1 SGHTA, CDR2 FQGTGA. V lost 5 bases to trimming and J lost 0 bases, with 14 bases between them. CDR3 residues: CASSISALYSNQPQHF. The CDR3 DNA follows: TGTGCCAGCAGCATTAGCGCGCTTTATAGCAATCAGCCCCAGCATTTT.

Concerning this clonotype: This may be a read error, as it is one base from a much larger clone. For the CDR3, the DNA is TGTGCCAGCAGCTTAGTAGCGACTAGCGGAATAGAGCAGTTCTTC. As protein: CASSLVATSGIEQFF. The genes are TRBV11-2 and TRBJ2-1; 9 bases fit TRBD2. With 1 base clipped from V and 10 bases from J, the junction kept 8 bases outside the gene matches. The CDR3 spans 15 residues. The germline V gene encodes CDR1 SGHAT and CDR2 FQNNGV.

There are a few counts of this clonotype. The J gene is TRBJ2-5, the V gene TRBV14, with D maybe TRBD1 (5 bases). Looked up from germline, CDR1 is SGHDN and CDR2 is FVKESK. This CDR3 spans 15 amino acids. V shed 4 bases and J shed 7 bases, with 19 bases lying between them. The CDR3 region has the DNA TGTGCCAGCAGCCCCCAAAGGGGAAAGAGATTGACCCAGTACTTC. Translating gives CASSPQRGKRLTQYF.

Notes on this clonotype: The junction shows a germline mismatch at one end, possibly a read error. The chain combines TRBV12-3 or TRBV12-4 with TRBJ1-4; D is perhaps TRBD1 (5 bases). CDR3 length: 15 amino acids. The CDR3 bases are TGTGCCAGCAGTTTCGACCCCGGGGCTAGAGATGGACTGGTTTTT. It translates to CASSFDPGARDGLVF.